A single sample is the source of the 17 T cell receptor beta chains below, sequenced in a study of cytomegalovirus exposure and HLA in healthy donors. Amplification used 60 Vbeta primers and 13 Jbeta primers. The repertoire was sequenced with immunoSEQ multiplex PCR; TCRdb's copy has only in-frame clones and lacks some. The repertoire holds roughly 100,000 clones, with 80% to 90% as singletons. The specimen was PBMCs. The receptors were gathered from a man aged 50-60 years in good health and CMV-seronegative.

This clone turned up a few times. The chain links TRBV7-8 to TRBJ1-1; 7 bases agree with TRBD1. Germline lookup yields CDR1 SGHVS and CDR2 FQNEAQ. This CDR3 spans 15 amino acids. The junction had 5 bases not matched to a gene; V was cut back by 3 bases and J by 1 base. DNA of the CDR3: TGTGCCAGCAGCTTTCCAGGGGGTTCGAACACTGAAGCTTTCTTT. Translated, it gives CASSFPGGSNTEAFF.

This clone was observed a single time. V is TRBV19 and J is TRBJ2-5; the match to TRBD1 covers 8 bases. Germline lookup yields CDR1 LNHDA and CDR2 SQIVND (reference sequence). The V gene end was trimmed by 3 bases and the J gene end by 5 bases; junction bases not matched to a gene: 5. This CDR3 has 14 residues. In DNA form, the CDR3 reads TGTGCCAGTAGTATGGGACAGGTGGGGGAGACCCAGTACTTC. Residues: CASSMGQVGETQYF.

The sample holds a few counts of this clone. Likely a read error: the CDR3 ends without its conserved phenylalanine or tryptophan. The DNA is omitted, as the CDR3 cannot be located on it reliably, and the CDR3 follows TCRdb's listing. V gene TRBV6-4 combines with J gene TRBJ1-1; TRBD1 is the table's D call, not checked against the DNA. The CDR3 is 11 residues long, counting both termini. From germline, CDR1 is MRHNA and CDR2 SNTAGT. The CDR3 spells CASSDMPRRTY.

This clone was detected only once. The chain is built from TRBV18 and TRBJ1-6; D gene uncertain. The CDR3 is 17 residues long. Trimming left V 1 base short and J 5 bases short, with 15 bases between. CDR1 is KGHSH and CDR2 is LQKENI in the germline V gene. CDR3 nucleotides: TGTGCCAGCTCACCACGGATGGCGGGGAGCGATAATTCACCCCTCCACTTT. This gives the protein CASSPRMAGSDNSPLHF.

V usage is TRBV7-3 and J usage is TRBJ1-6; D possibly corresponds to TRBD1 (5 bases). This CDR3 contains 15 residues. Germline V lookup: CDR1 SGHTA, CDR2 FQGTGA. Trimming removed 2 bases at V and 3 bases at J, with 8 bases between. The CDR3 coding sequence is TGTGCCAGCAGCTTAGGGGGGGGCTATAATTCACCCCTCCACTTT. Protein product: CASSLGGGYNSPLHF.

The chain is built from TRBV19 and TRBJ1-5, with D possibly TRBD1 on 6 matching bases. Trimming shortened V by 9 bases and J by 4 bases, and 13 bases separated the two germline ends. The germline gives CDR1 LNHDA, CDR2 SQIVND (reference sequence). The CDR3 spans 13 residues. CDR3 protein: CASTLQGNQPQHF. CDR3 nucleotides: TGTGCCAGCACCTTACAGGGAAATCAGCCCCAGCATTTT.

V and J are TRBV15 and TRBJ2-3; tentative D call: TRBD1 (6 bases). The CDR3 extends over 15 amino acids. The germline V gene has CDR1 LNHNV and CDR2 YYDKDF (reference sequence). Trimming cost V 4 bases and J 1 base, with 12 bases left between them. The CDR3 reads CATSIGTYRTDTQYF. As DNA, the CDR3 is TGTGCCACCAGCATAGGGACATACCGCACAGATACGCAGTATTTT.

This chain uses TRBV28 with TRBJ1-1; D possibly corresponds to TRBD1 (5 bases). The CDR3 runs to 14 residues. Trimming removed 7 bases at V and 1 base at J, with 13 bases between. Germline V gene lookup returns CDR1 MDHEN and CDR2 SYDVKM. The CDR3 region is CASNLPGGNTEAFF. The CDR3 DNA reads as TGTGCCAGCAATCTCCCCGGGGGGAACACTGAAGCTTTCTTT.

The chain employs TRBV27 and TRBJ1-1; maybe TRBD1 (5 bases). The V end lost 6 bases, the J end lost 5 bases, and 16 bases lay between the germline ends. This CDR3 has 14 amino acids. The germline gives CDR1 MNHEY, CDR2 SMNVEV (reference sequence). The CDR3, as DNA: TGTGCCAGCAGCCCCCAGGGTCCAGAGACTGAAGCTTTCTTT. Translation: CASSPQGPETEAFF.

V usage is TRBV19 and J usage is TRBJ1-1, with 9 bases that match TRBD1. In germline, CDR1 is LNHDA, CDR2 SQIVND (reference sequence). The CDR3 has 15 residues. The ends lost 6 bases at V and 10 bases at J; junction bases unmatched: 15. DNA of the CDR3: TGTGCCAGTAGATTTGGGCTGGGACAGGGTTATGCAGCTTTCTTT. This sequence encodes CASRFGLGQGYAAFF. The full variable domain, its missing parts supplied by reference TRBV19 and TRBJ1-1, is DGGITQSPKYLFRKEGQNVTLSCEQNLNHDAMYWYRQDPGQGLRLIYYSQIVNDFQKGDIAEGYSVSREKKESFPLTVTSAQKNPTAFYLCASRFGLGQGYAAFFGQGTRLTVV.

V is TRBV2 and J is TRBJ2-7; D gene uncertain. V was clipped by 4 bases and J by 0 bases, with 4 bases between them. CDR3 length: 12 amino acids. Germline V gene lookup returns CDR1 SNHLY and CDR2 FYNNEI. CDR3 amino acids: CASSVYSYEQYF. The CDR3 nucleotides read TGTGCCAGCAGTGTATACTCCTACGAGCAGTACTTC.

In this sample, this clone turned up once. The rearrangement uses TRBV11-2 and TRBJ2-3; TRBD1 matches 8 bases. The germline gives CDR1 SGHAT, CDR2 FQNNGV. After removal of 6 bases from V and 5 bases from J, the junction contained 4 bases not matched to a gene. This CDR3 has 13 residues. DNA of the CDR3: TGTGCCAGCAGTGACAGGGGATTAGATACGCAGTATTTT. Translated, it gives CASSDRGLDTQYF.

The chain links TRBV27 to TRBJ1-1; D is undetermined. Per the germline V gene, CDR1 is MNHEY and CDR2 is SMNVEV (reference sequence). The CDR3 has 13 residues. V dropped 5 bases and J dropped 1 base, with 8 bases sitting between them. CDR3 DNA: TGTGCCAGCAGTCTTACCAGGAACACTGAAGCTTTCTTT. Encoded protein: CASSLTRNTEAFF.

The chain recombines TRBV19 with TRBJ1-2; no clear D. V was pared by 2 bases and J by 8 bases, with 12 bases between. Per germline, CDR1 LNHDA and CDR2 SQIVND (reference sequence). This CDR3 is 13 amino acids long. The CDR3 DNA reads as TGTGCCAGTAGTATACGGCCTGGCGGCGGCTACACCTTC. It codes for CASSIRPGGGYTF.

The V gene is TRBV2, the J gene TRBJ1-1; 7 bases map to TRBD1. Germline V gives CDR1 SNHLY, CDR2 FYNNEI. The CDR3 is made up of 15 amino acids. The V segment lost 6 bases and the J segment 4 bases; nucleotides outside the gene matches: 11. CDR3 sequence reads: CASSVLGGAGTEAFF. The CDR3 region has the DNA TGTGCCAGCAGCGTTCTAGGGGGCGCGGGCACTGAAGCTTTCTTT.

The chain employs TRBV2 and TRBJ2-1, with 8 nucleotides matching TRBD2. The CDR3 is made up of 14 amino acids. With V trimmed by 3 bases and J by 4 bases, 2 bases remained unmatched. Germline CDR1 SNHLY, CDR2 FYNNEI. Here the CDR3 reads CASSDQRGYNEQFF. The CDR3, as DNA: TGTGCCAGCAGTGACCAGCGGGGGTACAATGAGCAGTTCTTC.

The gene calls are TRBV19 and TRBJ2-2; unclear D gene. CDR3 length: 14 amino acids. CDR1 is LNHDA, CDR2 SQIVND, per germline (reference sequence). V lost 6 bases to trimming and J lost 1 base, with 9 bases between them. CDR3 in amino acids: CASSTQLNTGELFF. For the CDR3, the DNA is TGTGCCAGTAGCACCCAACTGAACACCGGGGAGCTGTTTTTT.